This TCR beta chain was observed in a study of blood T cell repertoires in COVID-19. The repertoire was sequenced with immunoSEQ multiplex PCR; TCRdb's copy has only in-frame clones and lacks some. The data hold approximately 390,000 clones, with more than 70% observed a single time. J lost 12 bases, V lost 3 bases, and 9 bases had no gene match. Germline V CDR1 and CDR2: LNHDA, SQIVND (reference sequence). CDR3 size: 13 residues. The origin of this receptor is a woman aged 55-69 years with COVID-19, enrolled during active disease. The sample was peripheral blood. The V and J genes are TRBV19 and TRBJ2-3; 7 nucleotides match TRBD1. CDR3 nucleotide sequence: TGTGCCAGTAGTATCCCACAGGGGAGATATCAGTATTTT. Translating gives CASSIPQGRYQYF.